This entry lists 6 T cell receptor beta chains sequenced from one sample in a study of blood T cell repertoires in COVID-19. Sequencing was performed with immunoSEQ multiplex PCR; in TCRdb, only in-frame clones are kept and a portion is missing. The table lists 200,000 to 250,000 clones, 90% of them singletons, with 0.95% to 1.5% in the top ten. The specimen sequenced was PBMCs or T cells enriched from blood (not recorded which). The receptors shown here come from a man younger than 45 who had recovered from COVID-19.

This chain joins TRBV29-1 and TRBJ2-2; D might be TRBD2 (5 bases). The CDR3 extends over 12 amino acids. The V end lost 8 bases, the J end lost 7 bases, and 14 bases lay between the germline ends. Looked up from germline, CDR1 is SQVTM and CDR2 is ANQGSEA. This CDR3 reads CSTEGVFGELFF. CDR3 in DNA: TGCAGCACAGAGGGAGTGTTCGGGGAGCTGTTTTTT.

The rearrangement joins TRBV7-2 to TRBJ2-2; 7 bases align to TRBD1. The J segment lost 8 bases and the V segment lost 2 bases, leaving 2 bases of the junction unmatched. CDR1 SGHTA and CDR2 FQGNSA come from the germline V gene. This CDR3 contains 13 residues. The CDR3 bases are TGTGCCAGCAGCTTACAGGGACAGGGGGAGCTGTTTTTT. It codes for CASSLQGQGELFF.

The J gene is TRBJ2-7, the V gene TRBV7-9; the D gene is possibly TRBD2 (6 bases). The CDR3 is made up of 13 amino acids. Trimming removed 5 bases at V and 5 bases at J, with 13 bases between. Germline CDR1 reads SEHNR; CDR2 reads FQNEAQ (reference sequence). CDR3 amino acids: CASSPRESHEQYF. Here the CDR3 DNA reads TGTGCCAGCAGCCCCCGGGAGAGCCACGAGCAGTACTTC.

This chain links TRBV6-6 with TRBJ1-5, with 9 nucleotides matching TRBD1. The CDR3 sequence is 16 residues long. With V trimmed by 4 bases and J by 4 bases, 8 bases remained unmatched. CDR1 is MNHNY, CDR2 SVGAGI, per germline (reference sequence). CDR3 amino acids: CASSLDPTGGNQPQHF. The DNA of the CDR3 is TGTGCCAGCAGTTTGGACCCGACAGGGGGTAATCAGCCCCAGCATTTT.

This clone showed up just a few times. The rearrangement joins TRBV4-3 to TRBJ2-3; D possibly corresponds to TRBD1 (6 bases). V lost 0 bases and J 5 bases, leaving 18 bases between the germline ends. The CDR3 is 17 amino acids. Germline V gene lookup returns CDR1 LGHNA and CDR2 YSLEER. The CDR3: CASSQDPTGQSGDTQYF. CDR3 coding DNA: TGCGCCAGCAGCCAAGACCCCACCGGACAGAGTGGAGATACGCAGTATTTT.

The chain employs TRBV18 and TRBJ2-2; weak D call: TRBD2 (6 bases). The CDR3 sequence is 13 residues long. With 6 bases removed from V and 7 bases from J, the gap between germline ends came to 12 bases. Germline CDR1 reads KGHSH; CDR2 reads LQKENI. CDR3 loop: CASSAGSDGELFF. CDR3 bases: TGTGCCAGCTCCGCGGGGTCTGACGGGGAGCTGTTTTTT.